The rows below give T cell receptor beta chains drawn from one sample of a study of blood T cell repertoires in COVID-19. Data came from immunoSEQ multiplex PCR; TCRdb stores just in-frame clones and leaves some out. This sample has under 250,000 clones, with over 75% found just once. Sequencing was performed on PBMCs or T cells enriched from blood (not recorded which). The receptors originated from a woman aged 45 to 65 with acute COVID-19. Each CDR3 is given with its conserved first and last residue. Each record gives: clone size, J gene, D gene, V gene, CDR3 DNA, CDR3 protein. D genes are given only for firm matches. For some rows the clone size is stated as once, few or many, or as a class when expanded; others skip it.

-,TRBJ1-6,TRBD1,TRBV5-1,TGCGCCAGCAGCTTGACTGGGACAGGTTCTTATAATTCACCCCTCCACTTT,CASSLTGTGSYNSPLHF
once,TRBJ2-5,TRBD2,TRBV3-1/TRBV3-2,TGTGCCAGCAGCTCTAGCGGGGGGCCACAAGAGACCCAGTACTTC,CASSSSGGPQETQYF
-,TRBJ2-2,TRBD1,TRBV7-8,TGTGCCAGCAGCTTTTCCGTACGACAGGGTAGCACCGGGGAGCTGTTTTTT,CASSFSVRQGSTGELFF
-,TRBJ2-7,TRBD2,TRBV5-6,TGTGCCAGCAGTCTTAAGACTAGCGGGGGTAGGTACGAGCAGTACTTC,CASSLKTSGGRYEQYF
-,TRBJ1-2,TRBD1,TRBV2,TGTGCCAGTGATCCGACAGGGGACTATGGCTACACCTTC,CASDPTGDYGYTF
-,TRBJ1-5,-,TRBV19,TGTGCCAGTAGTCCCGCAGACAGGTTTCTCCAGCATTTT,CASSPADRFLQHF
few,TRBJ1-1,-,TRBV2,TGTGTCCCCTTTCGGGGGAACACTGAAGCTTTCTTT,CVPFRGNTEAFF
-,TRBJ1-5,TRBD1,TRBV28,TGTGCCAGCAGTTTACGAGACAGGGTAAGGGTCAATCAGCCCCAGCATTTT,CASSLRDRVRVNQPQHF
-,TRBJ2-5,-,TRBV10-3,TGTGCCATCAGTGAAGAACAGCAAGAGACCCAGTACTTC,CAISEEQQETQYF
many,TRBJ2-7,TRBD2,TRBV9,TGTGCCAGCAGCGCCGGGACTAGCGGCTACGAGCAGTACTTC,CASSAGTSGYEQYF